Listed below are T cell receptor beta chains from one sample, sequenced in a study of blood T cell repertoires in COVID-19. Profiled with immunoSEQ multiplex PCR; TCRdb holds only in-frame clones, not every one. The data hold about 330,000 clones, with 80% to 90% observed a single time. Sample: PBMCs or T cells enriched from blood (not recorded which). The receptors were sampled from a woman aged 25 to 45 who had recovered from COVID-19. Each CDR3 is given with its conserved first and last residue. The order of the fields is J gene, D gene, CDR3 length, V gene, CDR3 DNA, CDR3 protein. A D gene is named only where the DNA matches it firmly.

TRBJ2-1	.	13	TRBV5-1	TGCGCCAGCAGCTTGGACAGAAACAATGAGCAGTTCTTC	CASSLDRNNEQFF
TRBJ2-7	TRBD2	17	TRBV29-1	TGCAGCGCCGGGAGGGGCACCGGGGGGCACCCATCCAGCGAGCAGTACTTC	CSAGRGTGGHPSSEQYF
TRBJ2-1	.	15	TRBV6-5	TGTGCCAGCAGTTATAGAACCTGGGCACCTGGTGAGCAGTTCTTC	CASSYRTWAPGEQFF
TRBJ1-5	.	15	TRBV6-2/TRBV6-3	TGTGCCAGCAGTTATTGGCAGGCGATCAATCAGCCCCAGCATTTT	CASSYWQAINQPQHF
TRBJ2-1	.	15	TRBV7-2	TGTGCCAGCAGCACCGACTCGGGTCTCTACAATGAGCAGTTCTTC	CASSTDSGLYNEQFF
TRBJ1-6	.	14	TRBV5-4	TGTGCCAGCAGCTTAGAGAGGCCCAATTCACCCCTCCACTTT	CASSLERPNSPLHF
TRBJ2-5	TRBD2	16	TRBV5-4	TGTGCCAGCAGCTACCAACTAGCGGGATACCAAGAGACCCAGTACTTC	CASSYQLAGYQETQYF
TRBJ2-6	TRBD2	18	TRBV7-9	TGTGCCAGCAGCTCAAGACTAGCGGGGGCCCCGGGGGCCAACGTCCTGACTTTC	CASSSRLAGAPGANVLTF
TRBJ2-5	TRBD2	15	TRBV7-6	TGTGCCAGCAGACACGGACTAGCGGGAGGAGAGACCCAGTACTTC	CASRHGLAGGETQYF
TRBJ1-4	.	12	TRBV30	TGTGCCTGGAGCGTTATTAGTGAAAAACTGTTTTTT	CAWSVISEKLFF
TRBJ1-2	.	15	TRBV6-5	TGTGCCAGCAGTTACTCCTACAGTGGGAACTATGGCTACACCTTC	CASSYSYSGNYGYTF
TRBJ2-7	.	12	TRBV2	TGTGCCAGCAACACAGGGTCCTACGAGCAGTACTTC	CASNTGSYEQYF
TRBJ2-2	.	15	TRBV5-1	TGCGCCAGCAGCTTCCCGACAGGGAACACCGGGGAGCTGTTTTTT	CASSFPTGNTGELFF
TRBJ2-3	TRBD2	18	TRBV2	TGTGCCAGCAGTGAAGCTACAGTAGCGGGGGGACCCACAGATACGCAGTATTTT	CASSEATVAGGPTDTQYF